The source of this T cell receptor (beta chain) is a study of blood T cells in healthy people across ages. The study, taken as a whole, reports: It was the long-lived donors that had more naive CD4+ cells and higher diversity than aged donors.

Sample-barcoded 5' priming and a J-beta primer mix drove a second PCR of 7 to 11 cycles. In TCRdb, the 5' RACE reads were re-called with MiXCR into one record per CDR3 protein. The data hold over 600,000 distinct CDR3 sequences, with around 45% observed a single time. Approximately 10 milliliters was the volume of peripheral blood drawn from each donor. Worth noting for this clonotype: As yet, its antigen is unknown.

The length of the CDR3 is 18 residues. From germline, CDR1 is DFQATT and CDR2 SNEGSKA (reference sequence). Germline trimming cut 2 bases from V and 0 bases from J; bases unmatched to any gene: 12. Material: blood. V usage is TRBV20-1 and J usage is TRBJ2-1; 8 nucleotides line up with TRBD2. The origin of this receptor is a man older than 75 in good health. The CDR3 sequence: CSARQTSEGVSSYNEQFF. The DNA of the CDR3 is TGCAGTGCTAGACAGACTAGCGAGGGCGTGAGCTCCTACAATGAGCAGTTCTTC.